This T cell receptor (beta chain) came from a study of blood T cell repertoires in COVID-19. The overall study: Some COVID-19 samples were acute and others convalescent; all came from the United States, Italy and Spain.

V shed 9 bases and J 4 bases; nucleotides not matched to a gene: 7. From germline, CDR1 is SNHLY and CDR2 FYNNEI. This CDR3 has 13 residues. In the authors' methods: Estimation of nucleated cell counts relied on the amplification of reference gene primers. Produced via immunoSEQ multiplex PCR; TCRdb's table is partial and in-frame only. V and J calls and clone size are as listed in that table; D and trimming were resolved from the DNA. The sample shows about 310,000 clones, around nine tenths of them seen only once. The V call is TRBV2, the J call TRBJ1-2; TRBD1 aligns across 8 bases. The sequenced material came from PBMCs or T cells enriched from blood (not recorded which). This receptor was obtained from a woman in her thirties or forties who had recovered from COVID-19. CDR3 protein: CASRGQGGYGYTF. CDR3 nucleotides: TGTGCCAGTAGAGGACAGGGCGGCTATGGCTACACCTTC.